Following are 3 T cell receptor beta chains from one sample sequenced in a study of shared clonotypes between healthy human individuals. Libraries were prepared by immunoSEQ multiplex PCR; TCRdb keeps only in-frame clonotypes and omits some of them. The repertoire holds 2 million to 2.5 million clones, approximately 96% seen once, with approximately 0.13% in the top ten. The sequenced material came from naive CD4+ T cells sorted from blood. Indicated subset: CD45RA+ positively selected. These receptors were obtained from a man aged 18-30 years in good health.

The V gene is TRBV9, the J gene TRBJ2-1; D perhaps matches TRBD1 (6 bases). With 2 bases removed from V and 0 bases from J, the gap between germline ends came to 12 bases. Germline V lookup: CDR1 SGDLS, CDR2 YYNGEE. The CDR3 sequence is 16 residues long. CDR3 DNA: TGTGCCAGCAGCGTGTACAGGGCCAACTCCTACAATGAGCAGTTCTTC. This translates into CASSVYRANSYNEQFF.

This clone appeared once. The chain combines TRBV28 with TRBJ2-2, with 7 bases fitting TRBD2. V lost 4 bases to trimming and J lost 7 bases; unmatched junction nucleotides: 9. The CDR3 length is 15 residues. Germline V gene sequence: CDR1 MDHEN, CDR2 SYDVKM. CDR3 DNA sequence: TGTGCCAGCAGTTACCCGGGGGGTCGTGGCGGGGAGCTGTTTTTT. It encodes CASSYPGGRGGELFF.

This clone was counted once. This chain joins TRBV6-1 and TRBJ1-1; the D gene is possibly TRBD1 (5 bases). CDR1 is MNHNS, CDR2 SASEGT, per germline. The CDR3 loop spans 13 amino acids. Deletions cut 0 bases from V and 13 bases from J, with 15 bases between. The CDR3 loop is CASSEAWDRKGFF. Written as DNA, the CDR3 is TGTGCCAGCAGTGAAGCCTGGGACCGTAAGGGTTTCTTT.